The source of this T cell receptor (beta chain) is a study of shared clonotypes between healthy human individuals. With respect to this clone: No antigen is known for it. This same CDR3 is encoded by further DNA sequences in the sample.

Study results and caveats: Richness estimates generally favored naive over memory subsets.

The data were produced by immunoSEQ multiplex PCR, yet TCRdb's version contains in-frame clones alone and is incomplete. The data show some 2,100,000 clones, with under 97% seen just once and around 0.13% held by the top ten. The sequence derives from a man younger than 35 in good health. The sequenced material came from naive CD4+ T cells sorted from blood. The sample's subset: CD45RA+ positively selected.

The CDR3: CASSEGGQGNQPQHF. The CDR3 DNA sequence: TGTGCCAGCAGTGAAGGAGGACAGGGCAATCAGCCCCAGCATTTT. The chain carries TRBV6-1 and TRBJ1-5; 7 bases are a match to TRBD1. Germline V gene data show CDR1 as MNHNS and CDR2 as SASEGT. The CDR3 extends over 15 amino acids. J lost 2 bases, V lost 1 base, and 2 bases had no gene match.